The rows below give T cell receptor beta chains drawn from one sample of a study of T cell responses to AZD1222 COVID-19 vaccine. The protocol was immunoSEQ multiplex PCR, while the TCRdb copy is restricted to in-frame clones and leaves out a portion. The repertoire holds tens of thousands of clones, with about 89% as singletons. The source was peripheral blood, collected on day 0 of AZD1222 vaccination. Source of these receptors: an adult in good health. CDR3s include the opening cysteine and the closing phenylalanine or tryptophan. The order of the fields is V gene, J gene, D gene, clone size, CDR3 protein, CDR3 DNA. The D gene is left open where the match is weak. Size tells how often a clone was seen (once, few, many) or the class of an expanded clone, and some rows leave it out.

TRBV19	TRBJ2-5	-	-	CASSIPLTSGGETQYF	TGTGCCAGTAGTATCCCCCTGACGAGTGGCGGGGAGACCCAGTACTTC
TRBV11-2	TRBJ2-5	-	-	CASSSSSGTVETQYF	TGTGCCAGCAGCTCGAGCTCCGGGACTGTAGAGACCCAGTACTTC
TRBV19	TRBJ1-4	-	-	CASSPEVYEKLFF	TGTGCCAGTAGTCCCGAGGTATACGAAAAACTGTTTTTT
TRBV19	TRBJ2-1	-	-	CASSTLQGWSNEQFF	TGTGCCAGTAGTACCCTTCAGGGTTGGAGCAATGAGCAGTTCTTC
TRBV4-2	TRBJ1-3	-	-	CASSQAGGAAGNTIYF	TGTGCCAGCAGCCAAGCGGGGGGGGCAGCTGGAAACACCATATATTTT
TRBV2	TRBJ1-1	TRBD1	few	CASSAGTGRTEAFF	TGTGCCAGCAGCGCCGGGACAGGGAGGACTGAAGCTTTCTTT
TRBV7-9	TRBJ1-1	-	-	CASSSPQNTEAFF	TGTGCCAGCAGCTCCCCACAGAACACTGAAGCTTTCTTT
TRBV18	TRBJ1-2	TRBD1	-	CASSPTGQGSGYTF	TGTGCCAGCTCACCAACGGGACAGGGATCGGGCTACACCTTC
TRBV11-2	TRBJ1-2	-	once	CASSSWTVPGYGYTF	TGTGCCAGCAGCTCTTGGACAGTCCCGGGGTATGGCTACACCTTC
TRBV5-6	TRBJ2-7	-	few	CASSFDYEQYF	TGTGCCAGCAGCTTTGATTACGAGCAGTACTTC
TRBV6-5	TRBJ1-3	-	-	CASSYRPGTGNTIYF	TGTGCCAGCAGTTACAGGCCGGGGACTGGAAACACCATATATTTT
TRBV27	TRBJ1-1	TRBD1	-	CASIRAGGLEAFF	TGTGCCAGCATTAGGGCAGGGGGCTTGGAAGCTTTCTTT
TRBV5-6	TRBJ2-7	TRBD1	-	CASSNQGQGSSYEQYF	TGTGCCAGCAGCAACCAAGGACAGGGGTCCTCCTACGAGCAGTACTTC
TRBV3-1/TRBV3-2	TRBJ1-2	-	-	CASSQDGFYGYTF	TGTGCCAGCAGCCAGGATGGATTCTATGGCTACACCTTC
TRBV10-3	TRBJ1-2	-	-	CAISDQRDTPRYTF	TGTGCCATCAGTGATCAGCGGGACACCCCTCGCTACACCTTC
TRBV7-9	TRBJ2-7	TRBD2	-	CASSLAWTSGRTFEQYF	TGTGCCAGCAGCTTAGCGTGGACTAGCGGGCGTACGTTCGAGCAGTACTTC
TRBV6-2/TRBV6-3	TRBJ1-1	-	-	CASSYFGRRTANEAFF	TGTGCCAGCAGTTACTTCGGCAGACGGACAGCAAATGAAGCTTTCTTT
TRBV6-5	TRBJ1-2	TRBD1	once	CASSLDRNYGYTF	TGTGCCAGCAGTTTGGACAGGAACTATGGCTACACCTTC
TRBV2	TRBJ2-6	-	medium-sized	CASSEAHNALSGANVLTF	TGTGCCAGCAGTGAAGCGCACAACGCCCTCTCTGGGGCCAACGTCCTGACTTTC
TRBV14	TRBJ2-1	-	once	CASSPWANNNEQFF	TGTGCCAGCAGCCCCTGGGCCAATAACAATGAGCAGTTCTTC
TRBV11-2	TRBJ2-5	-	-	CASSSGQWETQYF	TGTGCCAGCAGCTCCGGACAATGGGAGACCCAGTACTTC
TRBV27	TRBJ2-2	-	-	CASSLRGAMGTGELFF	TGTGCCAGCAGTTTACGGGGGGCTATGGGCACCGGGGAGCTGTTTTTT
TRBV19	TRBJ1-2	-	-	CASHEAGTDYGYTF	TGTGCCAGCCACGAGGCAGGGACGGACTATGGCTACACCTTC
TRBV10-2	TRBJ2-7	-	-	CASSGLSLYEQYF	TGCGCCAGCAGTGGACTCTCCCTCTACGAGCAGTACTTC
TRBV2	TRBJ1-2	-	-	CASSPEVGGSYGYTF	TGTGCCAGCAGTCCGGAAGTTGGGGGCTCCTATGGCTACACCTTC